Listed here are 29 T cell receptor beta chains from one sample, sequenced in a study of blood T cells in healthy people across ages. With a J-beta primer mix and a sample-barcoded 5' primer, a second PCR ran about 6 to 11 cycles. TCRdb passed the 5' RACE reads through MiXCR, listing each CDR3 protein once. The sample records roughly 700,000 distinct CDR3 sequences, 32% being singletons. The specimen sequenced was blood. The source is a woman at least 80 years old in good health.

This clonotype was recorded at least ten times. The J gene is TRBJ2-5, the V gene TRBV25-1; perhaps D is TRBD1 or TRBD2 (7 bases each). Germline assignment: CDR1 MGHDK and CDR2 SYGVNS. This CDR3 region has 14 residues. The V end was cut by 6 bases, the J end by 2 bases, with 13 bases between. CDR3 bases: TGTGCCAGCAGCAGGGGGGGGCTGCAAGAGACCCAGTACTTC. Translated, it gives CASSRGGLQETQYF.

Of note for this clonotype: This likely comes from a read error, as the CDR3 has no conserved phenylalanine or tryptophan at its end. The limits of the CDR3 on the DNA are not certain, so only TCRdb's listed CDR3 is given. The chain is built from TRBV20-1 and TRBJ1-2; the table's D call TRBD1 went unverified against the DNA. Inclusive of both ends, the CDR3 amounts to 14 amino acids. Germline CDR1 DFQATT, CDR2 SNEGSKA (reference sequence). The CDR3 reads CSARDPPLSYTFGS.

V gene TRBV4-3 combines with J gene TRBJ1-3, with 7 bases aligning to TRBD1. Germline CDR1 and CDR2: LGHNA and YSLEER. The length of the CDR3 is 19 residues. The junction had 11 bases not matched to a gene; V was cut back by 0 bases and J by 0 bases. The DNA for the CDR3 is TGCGCCAGCAGCCAAGATGACGCGGGACAGCGCGACTCTGGAAACACCATATATTTT. It codes for CASSQDDAGQRDSGNTIYF.

The rearrangement links TRBV30 to TRBJ1-5; 7 bases are shared with TRBD1. This CDR3 is built from 21 residues. V was pared by 0 bases and J by 0 bases, with 20 bases of the junction left unmatched. CDR1 is GTSNPN, CDR2 SVGIG, per germline (reference sequence). CDR3 amino acids: CAWSVHRPGPRGIHSNQPQHF. In nucleotides, the CDR3 is TGTGCCTGGAGTGTCCATCGGCCGGGCCCCAGGGGGATACATAGCAATCAGCCCCAGCATTTT.

This clonotype was seen repeatedly, ten times or more. The genes are TRBV20-1 and TRBJ2-7; unclear D gene. CDR1 and CDR2 from the germline V gene are DFQATT and SNEGSKA (reference sequence). Trimming removed 7 bases at V and 2 bases at J, with 15 bases between. There are 13 residues in the CDR3. The CDR3 loop is CSVRLHRPYEQYF. As DNA, the CDR3 is TGCAGTGTCAGATTGCACCGACCCTACGAGCAGTACTTC.

The chain combines TRBV29-1 with TRBJ2-2; 10 bases are a match to TRBD2. The CDR3 runs 16 residues. The junction had 9 bases not matched to a gene; V was cut back by 5 bases and J by 3 bases. The germline V gene has CDR1 SQVTM and CDR2 ANQGSEA. DNA for the CDR3: TGCAGCGTTCGCCTTCTAGCGGGGGCTCACACCGGGGAGCTGTTTTTT. Amino acid sequence: CSVRLLAGAHTGELFF.

This clonotype appeared many times. The chain is built from TRBV2 and TRBJ2-7; D gene uncertain. CDR3 length equals 14 residues. Germline lookup yields CDR1 SNHLY and CDR2 FYNNEI. The ends were cut back, 5 bases at V and 9 bases at J, with 20 bases in the middle. The CDR3 nucleotides read TGTGCCAGCAGTCGAGGATTTCTCTCTGAAGGGCAGTACTTC. Residues: CASSRGFLSEGQYF.

This clonotype was counted at least ten times. The chain is built from TRBV5-1 and TRBJ2-7; TRBD1 aligns across 10 bases. With 5 bases clipped from V and 5 bases from J, the junction kept 13 bases outside the gene matches. The CDR3 has 16 amino acids. The V gene's germline CDR1 is SGHRS and CDR2 YFSETQ. CDR3 protein: CASRGGYRQGAHEQYF. DNA of the CDR3: TGCGCCAGCAGGGGGGGGTACAGACAGGGGGCCCACGAGCAGTACTTC. The whole variable domain, filled in from reference TRBV5-1 and TRBJ2-7, reads KAGVTQTPRYLIKTRGQQVTLSCSPISGHRSVSWYQQTPGQGLQFLFEYFSETQRNKGNFPGRFSGRQFSNSRSEMNVSTLELGDSALYLCASRGGYRQGAHEQYFGPGTRLTVT.

This clonotype was counted ten times or more. The V gene is TRBV9, the J gene TRBJ2-5; D is unclear. The CDR3 is 13 residues long. Trimming removed 1 base at V and 3 bases at J, with 7 bases between. Germline CDR1 reads SGDLS; CDR2 reads YYNGEE. CDR3 coding DNA: TGTGCCAGCAGCGTACAAGGGAAAGAGACCCAGTACTTC. The encoded protein is CASSVQGKETQYF. The entire variable domain, with the rest obtained from reference TRBV9 and TRBJ2-5, is as follows: DSGVTQTPKHLITATGQRVTLRCSPRSGDLSVYWYQQSLDQGLQFLIQYYNGEERAKGNILERFSAQQFPDLHSELNLSSLELGDSALYFCASSVQGKETQYFGPGTRLLVL.

Comments on this clonotype: A clone one base away is much larger, so this may be a read error. This likely comes from a read error, as the CDR3 has no conserved phenylalanine or tryptophan at its end. The chain couples TRBV29-1 to TRBJ2-3, with unresolved D. The ends were cut back, 5 bases at V and 5 bases at J, with 11 bases in the middle. Germline V gives CDR1 SQVTM, CDR2 ANQGSEA. The CDR3 has 12 amino acids. This CDR3 is CSVHGYGDTQYC. CDR3 bases: TGCAGCGTTCACGGTTACGGAGATACGCAGTATTGT.

This clonotype has more than one count but fewer than ten. The rearrangement links TRBV3-1 to TRBJ2-1; 10 bases map to TRBD2. The CDR3 consists of 14 residues. Germline V lookup: CDR1 LGHDT, CDR2 YNNKEL (reference sequence). V lost 4 bases, J lost 13 bases, and 10 bases stayed unmatched. The CDR3 is CASSRGLAEETQFF. CDR3 in DNA: TGTGCCAGCAGCCGAGGACTAGCGGAAGAGACCCAGTTCTTC.

This clonotype was seen many times. The J gene is TRBJ2-1, the V gene TRBV6-4; no clear D. Trimming stripped 0 bases from V and 7 bases from J, with 4 bases between. The CDR3 totals 12 residues. Germline V gene data show CDR1 as MRHNA and CDR2 as SNTAGT. The CDR3 sequence: CASSDSINEQFF. The DNA for the CDR3 is TGTGCCAGCAGTGACTCAATAAATGAGCAGTTCTTC.

This clonotype was picked up a small number of times. A much larger clone sits a single nucleotide away, making a read error possible. The chain recombines TRBV10-3 with TRBJ2-5; 9 bases are shared with TRBD2. The CDR3 totals 15 residues. V trimming: 6 bases; J trimming: 5 bases; junction bases outside the gene matches: 10. CDR1 and CDR2 (germline): ENHRY, SYGVKD. The CDR3 bases are TGTGCCATCAGCGAACGAGCGGGGGGAGGGGAGACCCAGTACTTC. Protein: CAISERAGGGETQYF.

The table lists this clonotype with many counts. The chain carries TRBV7-2 and TRBJ1-2; TRBD1 agrees at 8 bases. CDR1 is SGHTA, CDR2 FQGNSA, per germline. The CDR3 is 14 residues long. Trimming took 0 bases from V and 8 from J; bases not matched to a gene: 5. The CDR3 is CASSLAQGALGYTF. For the CDR3, the DNA is TGTGCCAGCAGCTTAGCGCAGGGGGCGTTGGGCTACACCTTC.

The table lists this clonotype with many counts. This rearrangement joins TRBV20-1 to TRBJ2-7, with D tentatively TRBD2 (5 bases). Germline loops: CDR1 DFQATT, CDR2 SNEGSKA (reference sequence). Trimming cost V 7 bases and J 2 bases, with 27 bases left between them. The length of the CDR3 is 17 residues. This CDR3 reads CSVRVGASGKPTYEQYF. DNA for the CDR3: TGCAGTGTAAGGGTCGGAGCATCGGGAAAACCGACCTACGAGCAGTACTTC.

Concerning this clonotype itself: It may be a read error: a sequence one base away is much more abundant. V usage is TRBV3-1 and J usage is TRBJ2-7; D possibly corresponds to TRBD1 (5 bases). The tail of the sequence fits TRBJ2-5 better, so the J call may be wrong. The CDR3 is 15 residues long. The germline V gene encodes CDR1 LGHDT and CDR2 YNNKEL (reference sequence). The CDR3 sequence: CASGQRSGLRETQYF. In nucleotides, the CDR3 is TGTGCCAGCGGCCAAAGATCAGGGCTGAGAGAGACCCAGTACTTC.

As regards this clonotype: Just one base apart from a much larger clone, this may be a read error. CDR3 DNA sequence: TGTGCCAGCAGCACGTCGGCGGGGGGTCTCTACAATGAGCGGTTCTTC. Protein: CASSTSAGGLYNERFF. This chain connects TRBV7-2 to TRBJ2-1; TRBD2 matches at 8 bases. The CDR3 contains 16 residues. Germline CDR1 SGHTA, CDR2 FQGNSA.

The chain recombines TRBV12-3 or TRBV12-4 with TRBJ1-3, with D perhaps TRBD1 (5 bases). Trimming removed 7 bases from V and 2 bases from J, with 15 bases in between. The CDR3 has 15 amino acids. The CDR3 nucleotides read TGTGCCAGCAACTTGGAGGGGCAGGCTGGAAACACCATATATTTT. It is translated as CASNLEGQAGNTIYF.

This clonotype came up many times. The chain carries TRBV19 and TRBJ2-6; D is unclear. The CDR3 totals 13 residues. Trimming shortened V by 4 bases and J by 4 bases, and 5 bases separated the two germline ends. In germline, CDR1 is LNHDA, CDR2 SQIVND (reference sequence). DNA for the CDR3: TGTGCCAGTAGTACTACAGGGGCCAACGTCCTGACTTTC. It codes for CASSTTGANVLTF.

There are many counts of this clonotype. Being one base from a much bigger clone, this may be a read error. The chain couples TRBV7-2 to TRBJ2-5; D gene ambiguous. Germline V lookup: CDR1 SGHTA, CDR2 FQGNSA. The CDR3 loop spans 11 amino acids. The CDR3 protein is CASSVKETLYF. The CDR3, as DNA: TGTGCCAGCAGCGTCAAAGAGACCCTGTACTTC.

The chain is built from TRBV3-1 and TRBJ1-1; unclear D gene. With 3 bases removed from V and 5 bases from J, the gap between germline ends came to 7 bases. Looked up from germline, CDR1 is LGHDT and CDR2 is YNNKEL (reference sequence). The CDR3 spans 12 residues. CDR3 in DNA: TGTGCCAGCAGCCAGGAGGAGACTGAAGCTTTCTTT. This encodes CASSQEETEAFF.

Note on this clonotype: This could be a read error, since a much larger clone is one nucleotide away. J is TRBJ2-2 and V is TRBV12-3 or TRBV12-4, with a weak D call TRBD2 (6 bases). The CDR3 runs 11 residues. The ends were cut back, 6 bases at V and 12 bases at J, with 11 bases in the middle. The CDR3 coding sequence is TGTGCCAGCAGCCCCCGGGGGAAGCTGTTTTTT. Translating gives CASSPRGKLFF.

This clonotype has at least ten counts. The chain carries TRBV6-1 and TRBJ2-3, with 8 bases aligning to TRBD2. The J segment lost 0 bases and the V segment lost 6 bases, leaving 8 bases of the junction unmatched. The CDR3 runs to 16 residues. Germline loops: CDR1 MNHNS, CDR2 SASEGT. CDR3 coding DNA: TGTGCCAGCAGCCCCGGGAGGGCCGTTAGCACAGATACGCAGTATTTT. Its protein is CASSPGRAVSTDTQYF.

The table lists this clonotype with many counts. The J gene is TRBJ2-7, the V gene TRBV7-3, with D perhaps TRBD1 (6 bases). V lost 3 bases and J 3 bases, leaving 9 bases between the germline ends. CDR1 SGHTA and CDR2 FQGTGA come from the germline V gene. This CDR3 has 13 amino acids. Here the CDR3 DNA reads TGTGCCAGCAGCTTGGAACAGGGCTACGAGCAGTACTTC. This encodes CASSLEQGYEQYF.

The CDR3 reads CASSLDVDNSYNEQYF. The CDR3 coding sequence is TGTGCCAGCAGCTTAGACGTGGACAACTCCTACAATGAGCAGTACTTC. The chain couples TRBV11-2 to TRBJ2-1; tentatively, D is TRBD1 (5 bases). The assigned J gene may be wrong: the sequence end matches TRBJ2-7 better. This CDR3 is built from 16 residues. Germline CDR1 is SGHAT and CDR2 is FQNNGV.

This clonotype was observed a few times. The chain carries TRBV12-5 and TRBJ2-5; TRBD1 is a possible D gene (7 bases). The J call may be in error: the DNA end matches TRBJ2-4 better. This CDR3 contains 16 residues. The germline V gene encodes CDR1 LGHNT and CDR2 FRNRAP. Here the CDR3 reads CASGFGGDSVLNIQYF. CDR3 bases: TGTGCTAGTGGTTTTGGAGGGGACAGTGTACTAAACATTCAGTACTTC.

There are many counts of this clonotype. The chain uses TRBV6-1 and TRBJ2-7, with D unresolved. The germline V and J ends were trimmed by 3 bases and 4 bases, with 13 bases remaining between them. The germline gives CDR1 MNHNS, CDR2 SASEGT. This CDR3 contains 14 residues. The CDR3 protein is CASSDYVARYEQYF. The CDR3 DNA is TGTGCCAGCAGTGATTACGTGGCTAGGTACGAGCAGTACTTC.

This chain joins TRBV4-2 and TRBJ2-5, with 10 bases lining up with TRBD2. The CDR3 has 16 amino acids. Germline trimming cut 0 bases from V and 5 bases from J; bases unmatched to any gene: 6. From germline, CDR1 is LGHNA and CDR2 YNFKEQ. The chain's CDR3 is CASSQDRAGGAETQYF. The CDR3 region has the DNA TGTGCCAGCAGCCAAGATCGAGCGGGAGGGGCGGAGACCCAGTACTTC.

For this clonotype: This is likely a read error, given that the CDR3 carries no conserved phenylalanine or tryptophan at its end. The J gene is TRBJ2-5, the V gene TRBV5-1, with 8 bases lining up with TRBD2. The CDR3 runs to 16 residues. The V gene end was trimmed by 0 bases and the J gene end by 1 base; junction bases not matched to a gene: 5. Per the germline V gene, CDR1 is SGHRS and CDR2 is YFSETQ. This CDR3 is CASSLAALAGQETQYN. The CDR3 DNA reads as TGCGCCAGCAGCTTGGCCGCCCTAGCGGGCCAAGAGACCCAGTACAAC.